The clone carrying this TCR beta chain has a handful of counts. The target antigen is unknown. This record belongs to a study of T cell repertoires in cytomegalovirus infection. At the level of the study: It was the public TCR beta signatures that indicated both CMV infection and matching HLA type.

Regarding the study as a whole: Carriers of CMV plus the relevant HLA were identified by cumulative public TCR beta family frequency. The ex vivo response was dominated by HLA-C-restricted CMV-specific TCR beta clonotypes.

Germline CDR1 reads MGHRA; CDR2 reads YSYEKL. Deletions cut 0 bases from V and 1 base from J, with 6 bases between. The CDR3 length is 14 residues. TCRdb reprocessed the reads via MiXCR and lists one record per CDR3 protein. The sample records some 700,000 distinct CDR3 sequences, about 33% being singletons. The TCR was taken from a human donor in good health (CMV status not recorded). Some clones in this sample may be carry-over from other donors' samples. This material consisted of cultured PBMCs, taken from culture after CMV antigen stimulation. The chain uses TRBV4-1 and TRBJ1-1; D is unclear. CDR3 nucleotide sequence: TGCGCCAGCAGCCAAGATTGGCGGAACACTGAAGCTTTCTTT. Residues: CASSQDWRNTEAFF.